The clone carrying this T cell receptor (beta chain) came up a few times. As yet, its antigen is unknown. J lost 2 bases, V lost 4 bases, and 1 base had no gene match. Germline lookup yields CDR1 LNHDA and CDR2 SQIVND (reference sequence). The CDR3 length is 14 residues. The entry originates in a study of cytomegalovirus exposure and HLA in healthy donors. Regarding the study as a whole: An analysis done earlier found most TCR beta V segments productive about 87% or about 30% of the time. Presence/absence analyses rested on an assumption that sequencing depth was roughly uniform across donors.

PCR amplification relied on 60 Vbeta primers (plus 13 Jbeta primers). Assay: immunoSEQ multiplex PCR; the TCRdb copy retains only in-frame clones and omits some. The sample holds roughly 190,000 clones, roughly three quarters seen once. The material sequenced was PBMCs. The TCR comes from a woman between 50 and 59 years old in good health and CMV-seronegative. The J gene is TRBJ2-7, the V gene TRBV19; 11 nucleotides align to TRBD2. The CDR3: CASSKGLAAYEQYF. Here the CDR3 DNA reads TGTGCCAGTAGTAAGGGACTAGCGGCCTACGAGCAGTACTTC. Together with reference TRBV19 and TRBJ2-7, the CDR3 gives the full variable domain: DGGITQSPKYLFRKEGQNVTLSCEQNLNHDAMYWYRQDPGQGLRLIYYSQIVNDFQKGDIAEGYSVSREKKESFPLTVTSAQKNPTAFYLCASSKGLAAYEQYFGPGTRLTVT.